The present T cell receptor beta chain was sequenced within a study of blood T cell repertoires in COVID-19. The data were produced by immunoSEQ multiplex PCR, yet TCRdb's version contains in-frame clones alone and is incomplete. Of under 200,000 clones listed, 70% to 90% were seen once; the top ten hold roughly 8.4%. Germline assignment: CDR1 GTSNPN and CDR2 SVGIG (reference sequence). Trimming left V 8 bases short and J 7 bases short, with 14 bases between. This CDR3 has 11 residues. The TCR comes from a woman aged 18-30 years who had recovered from COVID-19. The chain links TRBV30 to TRBJ1-2, with a tentative D call TRBD1 (5 bases). Sequencing used PBMCs or T cells enriched from blood (not recorded which). CDR3 residues: CARGRDSGYTF. The CDR3 bases are TGTGCCCGGGGGAGGGATAGTGGCTACACCTTC.